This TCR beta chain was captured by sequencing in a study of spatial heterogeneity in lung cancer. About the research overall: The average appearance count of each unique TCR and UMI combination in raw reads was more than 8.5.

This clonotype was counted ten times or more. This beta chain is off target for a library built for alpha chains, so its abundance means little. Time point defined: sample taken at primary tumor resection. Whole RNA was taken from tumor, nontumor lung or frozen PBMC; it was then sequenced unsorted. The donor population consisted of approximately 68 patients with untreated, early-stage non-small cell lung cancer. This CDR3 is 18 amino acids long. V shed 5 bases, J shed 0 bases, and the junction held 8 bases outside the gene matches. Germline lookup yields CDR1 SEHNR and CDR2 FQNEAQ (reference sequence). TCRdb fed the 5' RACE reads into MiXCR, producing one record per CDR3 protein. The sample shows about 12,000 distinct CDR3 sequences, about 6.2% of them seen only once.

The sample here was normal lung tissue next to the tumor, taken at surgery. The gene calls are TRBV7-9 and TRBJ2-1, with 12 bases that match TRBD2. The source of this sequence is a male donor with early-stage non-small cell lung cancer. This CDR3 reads CASSTLTSGGLSYNEQFF. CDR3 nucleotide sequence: TGTGCCAGCAGCACGTTGACTAGCGGGGGCCTCTCCTACAATGAGCAGTTCTTC.